Sequencing of this TCR beta chain was carried out in a study of CD8 T cells in ankylosing spondylitis. One entry per CDR3 protein, called by TCRdb with MiXCR from the 5' RACE reads. The table records about 250,000 distinct CDR3 sequences, roughly 8% of them present only once. Germline CDR1 is MNHEY and CDR2 is SVGEGT. Losses at the gene ends were 5 bases for V and 3 bases for J; bases not matched to a gene: 5. This CDR3 spans 15 amino acids. This clonotype was sampled from a female donor with ankylosing spondylitis or in good health (not recorded which). The chain is built from TRBV6-2 or TRBV6-3 and TRBJ2-2; 8 bases line up with TRBD2. Sequencing input: blood, either unsorted or a sorted T cell fraction (not recorded which). The CDR3 sequence: CASSTGLAYTGELFF. The CDR3 coding sequence is TGTGCCAGCAGTACTGGACTAGCCTACACCGGGGAGCTGTTTTTT.